The 29 T cell receptor beta chains given below trace back to one sample, sequenced in a study of blood T cell repertoires in COVID-19. Clones were read by immunoSEQ multiplex PCR, and TCRdb kept only the in-frame ones, dropping some. The data show 200,000 to 250,000 clones, 70% to 90% seen once. Sequencing was done on a sample of PBMCs or T cells enriched from blood (not recorded which). The receptors here all came from a middle-aged woman with acute COVID-19.

V and J are TRBV5-1 and TRBJ2-6; 8 bases agree with TRBD1. J was trimmed by 2 bases and V by 4 bases; bases with no gene match: 11. There are 18 residues in the CDR3. Germline CDR1 SGHRS, CDR2 YFSETQ. This CDR3 reads CASSQSMTGVPGANVLTF. The CDR3 DNA is TGCGCCAGCAGCCAATCGATGACAGGGGTCCCTGGGGCCAACGTCCTGACTTTC.

This clone was seen only a few times. The gene calls are TRBV10-3 and TRBJ2-5; maybe TRBD2 (9 bases). The ends were cut back, 9 bases at V and 2 bases at J, with 22 bases in the middle. The CDR3 is made up of 16 amino acids. CDR1 is ENHRY, CDR2 SYGVKD, per germline. The CDR3 DNA reads TGTGCCATTGGACAGGGCCTAGCGGGGACTCAAGAGACCCAGTACTTC. Translated: CAIGQGLAGTQETQYF.

The chain employs TRBV4-3 and TRBJ2-1; 10 bases agree with TRBD2. The CDR3 extends over 18 amino acids. J was trimmed by 3 bases and V by 2 bases; bases with no gene match: 10. Germline lookup yields CDR1 LGHNA and CDR2 YSLEER. The CDR3 DNA follows: TGCGCCAGCAGCCAATATTTGTCTGCTAGCGGGAGCTACAATGAGCAGTTCTTC. This sequence encodes CASSQYLSASGSYNEQFF.

The V gene is TRBV7-2, the J gene TRBJ2-5; 13 positions match TRBD2. Germline values: CDR1 SGHTA, CDR2 FQGNSA. The CDR3 sequence is 16 residues long. J was trimmed by 6 bases and V by 2 bases; bases with no gene match: 6. CDR3 loop: CASSLWTSGSGKTQYF. The CDR3 DNA reads TGTGCCAGCAGCTTATGGACTAGCGGGAGCGGCAAGACCCAGTACTTC.

The chain has TRBV28 and TRBJ2-7; D is perhaps TRBD1 (5 bases). This CDR3 spans 14 amino acids. Germline-derived CDR1 and CDR2 are MDHEN and SYDVKM. With 3 bases removed from V and 3 bases from J, the gap between germline ends came to 12 bases. The CDR3 DNA follows: TGTGCCAGCAGTTTCTCGGCAGGGTTCTACGAGCAGTACTTC. This encodes CASSFSAGFYEQYF.

A few counts support this clone. The V call is TRBV25-1, the J call TRBJ1-1; D possibly corresponds to TRBD1 (6 bases). CDR1 and CDR2 (germline): MGHDK, SYGVNS. V was pared by 2 bases and J by 10 bases, with 17 bases between. The CDR3 length is 14 residues. This CDR3 is CASSEPTGPLPAFF. CDR3 in DNA: TGTGCCAGCAGTGAACCGACAGGACCCCTTCCAGCTTTCTTT.

V and J are TRBV28 and TRBJ1-2; 7 bases are shared with TRBD1. CDR3 length equals 14 residues. Trimming cost V 3 bases and J 0 bases; bases outside gene matches: 1. Germline V gene data show CDR1 as MDHEN and CDR2 as SYDVKM. The CDR3 DNA reads TGTGCCAGCAGTTTCACAGGGGCTAACTATGGCTACACCTTC. Its translation: CASSFTGANYGYTF.

Remarks on this clone: Different DNA sequences within this sample yield the same CDR3. The chain recombines TRBV12-3 or TRBV12-4 with TRBJ2-3; D remains ambiguous. V was shortened by 6 bases and J by 2 bases, with 3 bases between the two germline ends. CDR3 length equals 11 residues. CDR3 sequence reads: CASSLTDTQYF. In nucleotides, the CDR3 is TGTGCCAGCAGCCTCACAGATACGCAGTATTTT.

V is TRBV30 and J is TRBJ1-2, with D uncertain. Germline CDR1 and CDR2: GTSNPN and SVGIG (reference sequence). The CDR3 contains 13 residues. Trimming took off 3 bases at V and 4 bases at J, with 12 bases between the two ends. The CDR3 loop reads CAWSLGWAYGYTF. The CDR3 bases are TGTGCCTGGAGCCTCGGTTGGGCCTATGGCTACACCTTC. The full variable domain, rest sourced from reference TRBV30 and TRBJ1-2, is SQTIHQWPATLVQPVGSPLSLECTVEGTSNPNLYWYRQAAGRGLQLLFYSVGIGQISSEVPQNLSASRPQDRQFILSSKKLLLSDSGFYLCAWSLGWAYGYTFGSGTRLTVV.

The chain joins TRBV6-5 to TRBJ2-1, with 11 bases that match TRBD2. This CDR3 is 15 amino acids long. Germline CDR1 is MNHEY and CDR2 is SVGAGI. V trimming: 6 bases; J trimming: 2 bases; junction bases outside the gene matches: 3. CDR3 nucleotide sequence: TGTGCCAGCAGGCATAGCGGGGGGGCCTACAATGAGCAGTTCTTC. Its translation is CASRHSGGAYNEQFF.

CDR3 nucleotides: TGTGCTAGTGGTCTTGCAACCGGGACAGGGGGCGCGTATGGCTACACCTTC. Amino acids: CASGLATGTGGAYGYTF. This sequence joins TRBV12-5 and TRBJ1-2, with TRBD1 matching 12 bases. From germline, CDR1 is LGHNT and CDR2 FRNRAP. Unmatched junction bases numbered 12, after V lost 5 bases and J lost 5 bases. CDR3 length: 17 residues.

The chain joins TRBV28 to TRBJ1-2; 7 bases are shared with TRBD1. The CDR3 runs 13 residues. Trimming at V came to 6 bases and at J to 2 bases, leaving 3 bases not matched to a gene. CDR1 MDHEN and CDR2 SYDVKM come from the germline V gene. This chain's CDR3 is CASREQGNYGYTF. The CDR3 nucleotides read TGTGCCAGCAGGGAACAGGGGAACTATGGCTACACCTTC.

The V call is TRBV5-4, the J call TRBJ1-5, with a tentative D call TRBD1 (5 bases). Germline CDR1 reads SGHNT; CDR2 reads YYREEE (reference sequence). V lost 4 bases and J 7 bases, leaving 18 bases between the germline ends. The CDR3 has 15 residues. CDR3 DNA: TGTGCCAGCAGCCTGGGCGGGACTTCAGACCAGCCCCAGCATTTT. Translating it yields CASSLGGTSDQPQHF. Variable domain in full (rest from reference TRBV5-4 and TRBJ1-5): ETGVTQSPTHLIKTRGQQVTLRCSSQSGHNTVSWYQQALGQGPQFIFQYYREEENGRGNFPPRFSGLQFPNYSSELNVNALELDDSALYLCASSLGGTSDQPQHFGDGTRLSIL.

The V gene is TRBV30, the J gene TRBJ1-4; tentative D call: TRBD1 (5 bases). With 3 bases removed from V and 3 bases from J, the gap between germline ends came to 11 bases. There are 14 residues in the CDR3. Germline CDR1 and CDR2: GTSNPN and SVGIG (reference sequence). The CDR3 here is CAWSRTGANEKLFF. CDR3 bases: TGTGCCTGGAGCCGGACGGGGGCTAATGAAAAACTGTTTTTT.

The rearrangement uses TRBV4-2 and TRBJ2-3, with 14 bases matching TRBD2. The CDR3 extends over 16 amino acids. V shed 4 bases, J shed 5 bases, and the junction held 5 bases outside the gene matches. Germline V gene lookup returns CDR1 LGHNA and CDR2 YNFKEQ. CDR3 sequence: CASSRLAGGEQDTQYF. In DNA, the CDR3 is TGTGCCAGCAGCCGACTAGCGGGAGGGGAGCAAGATACGCAGTATTTT.

This sequence joins TRBV11-2 and TRBJ2-1; TRBD2 matches 14 bases. This CDR3 region has 15 residues. The V segment lost 5 bases and the J segment 6 bases; nucleotides outside the gene matches: 3. Germline CDR1 reads SGHAT; CDR2 reads FQNNGV. Here the CDR3 DNA reads TGTGCCAGCAGCCAGACTAGCGGGAGGGCCAATGAGCAGTTCTTC. Encoded protein: CASSQTSGRANEQFF.

The V gene is TRBV30, the J gene TRBJ1-5, with 8 bases fitting TRBD1. V shed 0 bases, J shed 6 bases, and the junction held 7 bases outside the gene matches. Germline CDR1 is GTSNPN and CDR2 is SVGIG (reference sequence). There are 15 residues in the CDR3. The chain's CDR3 is CAWSVRQGFGQPQHF. CDR3 in DNA: TGTGCCTGGAGTGTACGACAGGGGTTCGGTCAGCCCCAGCATTTT.

The CDR3 nucleotides read TGTGCCAGCAGCTTCACAGGGGCGAATTCACCCCTCCACTTT. Residues: CASSFTGANSPLHF. The J gene is TRBJ1-6, the V gene TRBV7-2; TRBD1 aligns across 7 bases. Germline assignment: CDR1 SGHTA and CDR2 FQGNSA. This CDR3 is built from 14 residues. Trimming removed 3 bases from V and 7 bases from J; junction bases left unmatched: 3.

The V gene is TRBV19, the J gene TRBJ2-1; 13 positions agree with TRBD2. V gave up 5 bases and J gave up 3 bases; unmatched junction bases: 10. The CDR3 runs 18 residues. Germline V gene data show CDR1 as LNHDA and CDR2 as SQIVND (reference sequence). The CDR3 spells CASSVWTSGSSVYNEQFF. The DNA for the CDR3 is TGTGCCAGTAGTGTGTGGACTAGCGGGAGTTCTGTCTACAATGAGCAGTTCTTC.

V is TRBV18 and J is TRBJ1-3, with D unresolved. The V end lost 6 bases, the J end lost 2 bases, and 17 bases lay between the germline ends. Germline V gene data show CDR1 as KGHSH and CDR2 as LQKENI. The CDR3 has 16 amino acids. The CDR3 protein is CASSPNGVQTGNTIYF. Here the CDR3 DNA reads TGTGCCAGCTCCCCAAACGGGGTGCAAACTGGAAACACCATATATTTT.

This clone was counted once. In nucleotides, the CDR3 is TGTGCCATCAAAACTAGCGGAAACACAGATACGCAGTATTTT. It yields the protein CAIKTSGNTDTQYF. The chain recombines TRBV10-3 with TRBJ2-3; 8 bases agree with TRBD2. The V segment lost 7 bases and the J segment 2 bases; nucleotides outside the gene matches: 5. Looked up from germline, CDR1 is ENHRY and CDR2 is SYGVKD. The CDR3 runs to 14 residues.

This chain links TRBV19 with TRBJ1-2; 10 bases map to TRBD1. The CDR3 is 16 residues long. The V gene's germline CDR1 is LNHDA and CDR2 SQIVND (reference sequence). With 5 bases clipped from V and 1 base from J, the junction kept 7 bases outside the gene matches. The CDR3, as DNA: TGTGCCAGTAGTGACCCCCGGGACAGGGGTAACTATGGCTACACCTTC. Amino acids: CASSDPRDRGNYGYTF.

The chain links TRBV28 to TRBJ1-4; D might be TRBD1 (6 bases). This CDR3 comprises 14 residues. Germline CDR1 is MDHEN and CDR2 is SYDVKM. Trimming took off 5 bases at V and 3 bases at J, with 10 bases between the two ends. CDR3 coding DNA: TGTGCCAGCAGTCTACAGGGACCTAATGAAAAACTGTTTTTT. Translating gives CASSLQGPNEKLFF.

This clone has more than one count but fewer than ten. The CDR3 bases are TGTGCCATCAGCAAATTGGGACTAGCGGGCACCGGGGAGCTGTTTTTT. It translates to CAISKLGLAGTGELFF. This chain joins TRBV10-3 and TRBJ2-2; the match to TRBD2 covers 12 bases. Germline CDR1 reads ENHRY; CDR2 reads SYGVKD. J gave up 4 bases and V 6 bases, and 6 bases lay outside the gene matches. The CDR3 runs to 16 residues.

The chain recombines TRBV5-1 with TRBJ1-2; 8 bases align to TRBD1. The V gene's germline CDR1 is SGHRS and CDR2 YFSETQ. V was clipped by 5 bases and J by 8 bases; unmatched bases: 8. This CDR3 has 13 amino acids. CDR3 DNA: TGCGCCAGCAGAGATGACAGGGGTGGAGGCTACACCTTC. Translating it yields CASRDDRGGGYTF.

The J gene is TRBJ2-7, the V gene TRBV18; perhaps TRBD2 as D (5 bases). The CDR3 consists of 14 residues. V was shortened by 3 bases and J by 2 bases, with 11 bases between the two germline ends. Germline V CDR1 and CDR2: KGHSH, LQKENI. The CDR3 DNA is TGTGCCAGCTCACCGTCCGGGGAGACCTACGAGCAGTACTTC. This sequence encodes CASSPSGETYEQYF.

V is TRBV12-3 or TRBV12-4 and J is TRBJ1-6; tentatively, D is TRBD1 (5 bases). Trimming removed 3 bases from V and 9 bases from J, with 6 bases in between. The CDR3 length is 12 residues. CDR3 residues: CASSFQGSPLHF. The CDR3 coding sequence is TGTGCCAGCAGTTTTCAGGGTTCACCCCTCCACTTT.

This chain uses TRBV28 with TRBJ1-1; D is perhaps TRBD1 (5 bases). This CDR3 contains 15 residues. The germline V and J ends were trimmed by 0 bases and 1 base, with 9 bases remaining between them. Germline V gene sequence: CDR1 MDHEN, CDR2 SYDVKM. CDR3 sequence reads: CASSLWGRGNTEAFF. CDR3 bases: TGTGCCAGCAGTTTATGGGGGCGTGGGAACACTGAAGCTTTCTTT. Using reference TRBV28 and TRBJ1-1 for the parts outside the CDR3, the full variable domain is DVKVTQSSRYLVKRTGEKVFLECVQDMDHENMFWYRQDPGLGLRLIYFSYDVKMKEKGDIPEGYSVSREKKERFSLILESASTNQTSMYLCASSLWGRGNTEAFFGQGTRLTVV.

The V gene is TRBV5-4, the J gene TRBJ2-5, with 8 bases matching TRBD2. Germline V lookup: CDR1 SGHNT, CDR2 YYREEE (reference sequence). Trimming cost V 2 bases and J 5 bases; bases outside gene matches: 11. There are 16 residues in the CDR3. The DNA for the CDR3 is TGTGCCAGCAGCTTAGGGGTCAGCGGGGGCTGGGAGACCCAGTACTTC. Protein: CASSLGVSGGWETQYF.